The clone carrying this T cell receptor (beta chain) was seen once. As yet, its antigen is unknown. Germline V gene data show CDR1 as MDHEN and CDR2 as SYDVKM. The CDR3 length is 15 residues. J gave up 1 base and V 5 bases, and 4 bases lay outside the gene matches. This specimen belongs to a study of shared clonotypes between healthy human individuals. Study-wide results and caveats: Tissue TCR repertoires likely differ from these blood-only repertoires.

Only in-frame clones appear in the TCRdb table, and some are missing; sequencing was by immunoSEQ multiplex PCR. The profile covers over a million clones, with 98% to 99% appearing a single time and about 0.4% taken by the ten largest. The clonotype comes from a man younger than 40 in good health. Sequencing was carried out using naive CD4+ T cells sorted from blood. This sample's subset: CD45RA+ positively selected. This sequence joins TRBV28 and TRBJ2-3; 9 bases line up with TRBD1. The CDR3 sequence is CASSHRGRGTDTQYF. The CDR3 DNA is TGTGCCAGCAGTCACAGGGGGCGAGGCACAGATACGCAGTATTTT.